Listed below are T cell receptor beta chains from one sample, sequenced in a study of T cell responses to AZD1222 COVID-19 vaccine. Repertoires were generated with immunoSEQ multiplex PCR, while TCRdb's copy carries only in-frame clones and drops some. The top ten hold 6.9% of the sample, which has about 160,000 clones, over 75% seen once. Sample: peripheral blood, taken on day 0 of AZD1222 vaccination. These receptors originate from an adult in good health. The conserved cysteine and the conserved F or W are not part of the CDR3 here. The order of the fields is CDR3 length, V gene, J gene, CDR3 protein.

15	TRBV4-2	TRBJ2-1	ASSQAGDRSSYNEQF
12	TRBV13	TRBJ2-7	ASSLGSTPYEQY
11	TRBV2	TRBJ1-1	ATEGGLNTEAF
16	TRBV27	TRBJ2-2	ASSPSSAGTKRTGELF
15	TRBV7-2	TRBJ2-1	ASSLVSGDLSYNEQF
13	TRBV14	TRBJ1-2	ASSLSRSGLYGYT
12	TRBV7-9	TRBJ2-5	ASRRQGAGETQY
10	TRBV19	TRBJ2-1	ASVGPYNEQF
14	TRBV7-7	TRBJ2-3	ASSLTTGVLTDTQY
12	TRBV7-9	TRBJ2-7	ASSAASGGVEQY
14	TRBV5-1	TRBJ1-2	ASSGQRDSFSYGYT
13	TRBV6-5	TRBJ1-5	ASNPDRDSNQPQH
13	TRBV5-4	TRBJ1-1	ASSLVGGGFTEAF
10	TRBV10-3	TRBJ1-5	AISDGNQPQH
12	TRBV30	TRBJ1-2	AWSKARLGYGYT